The subject of this entry is one TCR beta chain. What it binds is not known. Its ends do not fully match the called genes, so a read error is possible. For the second PCR, which ran for roughly 6 to 12 cycles, a sample-barcoded 5' primer and a J-beta primer mix were used. Each cDNA molecule was tagged by a template-switch adaptor with 12 random nucleotides. TCRdb reprocessed the 5' RACE reads with MiXCR, giving one entry per CDR3 protein. The sample has some 370,000 distinct CDR3 sequences; approximately 47% are singletons. The CDR3 runs 15 residues. From germline, CDR1 is DFQATT and CDR2 SNEGSKA (reference sequence). This record comes from a study of blood T cells in healthy people across ages. Study-level results: Roughly linear declines in TCR beta diversity per million T cells occurred with age.

All donors came from Russia, were Caucasian and healthy, and spanned ages roughly 6 to 95. V usage is TRBV20-1 and J usage is TRBJ2-3; 7 bases align to TRBD2. The sequence derives from a man between 60 and 75 years old in good health. Sequencing used blood. Written as DNA, the CDR3 is TGCAGTGCTATAAGGAGCGGGGATTCAGCAGAAACGCAGTATTTT. Translating it yields CSAIRSGDSAETQYF.